This T cell receptor (beta chain) was recovered during a study of cytotoxic CD8 clonotypes in ibrutinib-treated CLL (dated by TCRdb to the early 2020s). Regarding the complete study: In this cohort, around 15 patients were treatment-naive and some 10 were relapsed/refractory, while approximately 18 had unmutated IGHV. Partial responses were observed in about 25 patients and complete responses in 2; after a median follow-up of 68 months, remission was maintained in 14 patients and progression was observed in roughly twelve. Response samples were obtained after a median of approximately eleven months of treatment, with a range of roughly 6 to 40 months. An average of around 250,000 productive templates and around 100,000 productive rearrangements was obtained per sample. Longitudinal samples were obtainable from about 30% of the roughly 90 participants in the trial. Cryopreserved peripheral blood mononuclear cells were collected at three points: before therapy, at response, and at either sustained remission or disease progression.

Comments on this clone: Its antigen remains unidentified. No much larger clone is present one base from it, and per-base qualities are unavailable.

For TCR beta library preparation, around 1.8 micrograms of genomic DNA were extracted from the cryopreserved PBMCs. Longitudinal blood samples from CLL patients on ibrutinib monotherapy underwent high-throughput TCR beta sequencing. The patients took part in an open-label, single-center phase 2 trial of ibrutinib monotherapy. The germline V gene yields ENHRY for CDR1 and SYGVKD for CDR2. Relative to germline, V is 5 bases shorter and J is 0 bases shorter, with 11 bases between their ends. From its cysteine to its phenylalanine, the CDR3 spans 15 amino acids. Solely the CDR3 DNA is kept, with 45 bases framed from the first base. Each clonotype received, on average, 10x coverage in deep resolution sequencing performed on a MiSeq, where the target depth lay between 1 in 1 million and 1 in 200,000 T cells. TCR beta libraries were generated with the immunoSEQ hsTCRB Kit. The original pipeline was this. Data were analyzed with ImmunoSEQ Data Assistant and ImmunoSEQ Analyzer, with V, D and J genes assigned per IMGT definitions. Clonality was computed as one minus normalized Shannon entropy of productive rearrangement frequencies, ranging from 0 to 1. Public clonotype analysis was restricted to overrepresented clonotypes comprising at least 0.05% of each patient's repertoire. Some 13 age-matched healthy donor repertoires from immuneACCESS served as clonality controls. This immuneACCESS table, as held by TCRdb, lists in-frame sequences with V and J called but not all clones. Of the missing ones, under half trace to an unresolved V gene in checked studies; the others have no known cause. V, J and clone size derive from that table, while D and trimming were established from the DNA sequence. For this sample there are about 310,000 clones; about 80% appear just once. The ten largest clonotypes hold over 6.5% of the sample.

What the research found in general, with its limitations: At baseline, clonality was higher than in age-matched healthy donors and showed a strong correlation with circulating CD8+ T-cell counts. Public clonotypes were rare and either shrank or stayed stable during treatment, and the rise in clonality at ibrutinib response reflected expansion of private clonotypes. Sampling times were not matched between sustained-remission and progressing patients, and lymph node repertoires were not studied. Clonality increased at ibrutinib response, stayed stable in sustained remission, and fell back toward baseline at progression.

The sequence joins TRBV10-3 to TRBJ1-3; the D gene identity is not certain. This material consisted of PBMCs, taken before ibrutinib treatment. The TCR was taken from a human donor with chronic lymphocytic leukemia. The encoded CDR3 is CAISPSASSGNTIYF. The sequenced DNA: TGTGCCATCAGTCCCTCCGCAAGCTCTGGAAACACCATATATTTT.